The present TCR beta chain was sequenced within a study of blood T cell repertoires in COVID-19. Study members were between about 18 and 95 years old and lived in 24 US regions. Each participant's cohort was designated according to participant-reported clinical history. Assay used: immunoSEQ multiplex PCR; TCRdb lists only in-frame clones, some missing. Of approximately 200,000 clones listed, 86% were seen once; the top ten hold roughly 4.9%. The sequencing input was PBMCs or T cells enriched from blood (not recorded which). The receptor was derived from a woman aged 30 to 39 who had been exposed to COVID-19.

CDR3 sequence (DNA): TGTGCCAGCAGGCGCTCTGCGGGGTGGGGAGATACGCAGTATTTT. This sequence encodes CASRRSAGWGDTQYF. V is TRBV6-5 and J is TRBJ2-3, with a tentative D call TRBD2 (6 bases). V was shortened by 6 bases and J by 5 bases, with 18 bases between the two germline ends. The germline V gene encodes CDR1 MNHEY and CDR2 SVGAGI. This CDR3 is built from 15 residues.